Below, one TCR beta chain is given with its context. Its antigen is not known. This record comes from a study of cytomegalovirus exposure and HLA in healthy donors. Study as a whole: Early released data comprised 80 million or so unique TCRs from HLA-typed donors. Among the roughly 400 genotyped donors, over 70% were placed in the Caucasian-associated ancestry cluster. General study results and limits: Later on, an analysis found that several of the most significant clusters appeared to be linked to common viral pathogens, which included parvovirus B19.

PCR amplification relied on 60 Vbeta primers (plus 13 Jbeta primers). Assay: immunoSEQ multiplex PCR; the TCRdb copy retains only in-frame clones and omits some. The sample holds 90,000 or so clones, 60% to 80% seen once. V lost 5 bases to trimming and J lost 2 bases, with 16 bases between them. The CDR3 runs 16 residues. CDR1 and CDR2 (germline): LNHDA, SQIVND (reference sequence). The TCR originated in a woman in her forties or fifties in good health and CMV-seropositive. Sequencing used PBMCs. The chain carries TRBV19 and TRBJ1-5; D remains ambiguous. CDR3 DNA: TGTGCCAGTAGTCCATTGACCCGGGGAGGCAATCAGCCCCAGCATTTT. This sequence encodes CASSPLTRGGNQPQHF. Based on the CDR3 plus reference TRBV19 and TRBJ1-5, the full variable domain is DGGITQSPKYLFRKEGQNVTLSCEQNLNHDAMYWYRQDPGQGLRLIYYSQIVNDFQKGDIAEGYSVSREKKESFPLTVTSAQKNPTAFYLCASSPLTRGGNQPQHFGDGTRLSIL.